The T cell receptor beta chain under discussion was sequenced for a study of blood T cell repertoires in COVID-19. About the study: Donors in the United States, Italy and Spain gave samples during acute or convalescent COVID-19. T cells, B-cell-depleted T cells, or PBMCs provided the cDNA or gDNA that served as material.

Germline CDR1 is MNHEY and CDR2 is SVGAGI. The CDR3 is 15 amino acids. Trimming pared 5 bases from V and 2 bases from J, leaving 13 bases between. Original methodology: The assay estimated nucleated cells by amplifying reference gene primers. Assay: immunoSEQ multiplex PCR; the TCRdb copy retains only in-frame clones and omits some. V and J calls and clone size are as listed in that table; D and trimming were resolved from the DNA. Here the sample spans roughly 330,000 clones, around 92% being singletons. The chain uses TRBV6-5 and TRBJ2-1, with no clear D. Material for sequencing was peripheral blood. This sequence originates from a man aged 18 to 29 who had recovered from COVID-19. The CDR3 DNA sequence: TGTGCCAGCAGTCCCCAGTCCCTGACCTACAATGAGCAGTTCTTC. This codes for CASSPQSLTYNEQFF.